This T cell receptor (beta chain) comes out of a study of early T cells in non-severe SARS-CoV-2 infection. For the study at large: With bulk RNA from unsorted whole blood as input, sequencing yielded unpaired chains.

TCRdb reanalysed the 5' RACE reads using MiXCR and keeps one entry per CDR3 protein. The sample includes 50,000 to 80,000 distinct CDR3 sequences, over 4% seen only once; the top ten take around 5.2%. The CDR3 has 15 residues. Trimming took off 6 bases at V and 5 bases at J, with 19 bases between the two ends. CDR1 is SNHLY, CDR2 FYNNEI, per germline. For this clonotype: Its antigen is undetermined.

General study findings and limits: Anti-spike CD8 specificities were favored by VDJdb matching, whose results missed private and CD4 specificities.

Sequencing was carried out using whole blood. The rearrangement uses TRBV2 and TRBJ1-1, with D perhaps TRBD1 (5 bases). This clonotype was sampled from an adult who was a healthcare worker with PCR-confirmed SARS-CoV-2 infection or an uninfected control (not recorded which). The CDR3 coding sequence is TGTGCCAGCAGGACCCCTCTTGGGGGAGGTACTGAAGCTTTCTTT. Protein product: CASRTPLGGGTEAFF.